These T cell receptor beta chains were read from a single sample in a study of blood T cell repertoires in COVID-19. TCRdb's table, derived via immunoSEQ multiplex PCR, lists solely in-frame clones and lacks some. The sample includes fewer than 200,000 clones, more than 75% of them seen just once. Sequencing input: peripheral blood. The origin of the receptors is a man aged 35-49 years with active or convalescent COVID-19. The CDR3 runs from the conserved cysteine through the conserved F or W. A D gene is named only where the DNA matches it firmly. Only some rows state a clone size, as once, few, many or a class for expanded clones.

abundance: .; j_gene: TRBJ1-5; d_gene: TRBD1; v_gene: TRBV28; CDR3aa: CASSFLRGDNQPQHF; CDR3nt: TGTGCCAGCAGTTTCCTCAGGGGGGACAATCAGCCCCAGCATTTT
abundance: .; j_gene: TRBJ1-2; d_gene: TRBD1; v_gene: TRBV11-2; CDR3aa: CASTPGPTGGHGYTF; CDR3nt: TGTGCCAGCACGCCTGGGCCAACAGGGGGCCATGGCTACACCTTC
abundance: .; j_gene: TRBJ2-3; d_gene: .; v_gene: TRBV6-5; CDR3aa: CASSYSAPPTDTQYF; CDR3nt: TGTGCCAGCAGTTACTCGGCACCTCCCACAGATACGCAGTATTTT
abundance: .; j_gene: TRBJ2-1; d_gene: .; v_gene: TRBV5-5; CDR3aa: CASSFPGGAYNEQFF; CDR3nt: TGTGCCAGCAGCTTTCCGGGTGGTGCCTACAATGAGCAGTTCTTC
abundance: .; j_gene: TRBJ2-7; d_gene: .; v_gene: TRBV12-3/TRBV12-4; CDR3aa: CASSLASPYEQYF; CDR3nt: TGTGCCAGCAGTTTAGCTAGCCCCTACGAGCAGTACTTC
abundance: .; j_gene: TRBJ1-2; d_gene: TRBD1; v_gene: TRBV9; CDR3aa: CASSRDSANYGYTF; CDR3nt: TGTGCCAGCAGCAGGGACAGTGCTAACTATGGCTACACCTTC
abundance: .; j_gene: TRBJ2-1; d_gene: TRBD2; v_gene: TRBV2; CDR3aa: CASSEPKGLAGAPLEISYNEQFF; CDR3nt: TGTGCCAGCAGTGAACCCAAAGGACTAGCGGGGGCCCCCTTAGAAATCTCCTACAATGAGCAGTTCTTC
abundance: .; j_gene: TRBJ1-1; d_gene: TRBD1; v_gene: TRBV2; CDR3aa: CASRRQGMNTEAFF; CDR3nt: TGTGCCAGCAGGCGACAGGGAATGAACACTGAAGCTTTCTTT
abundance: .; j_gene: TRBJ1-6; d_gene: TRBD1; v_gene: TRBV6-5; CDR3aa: CASTSGQENSPLHF; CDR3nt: TGTGCCAGCACCTCGGGACAGGAAAATTCACCCCTCCACTTT
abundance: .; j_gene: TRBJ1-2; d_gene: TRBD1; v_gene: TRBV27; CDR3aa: CASSFHLSGQDGYTF; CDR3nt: TGTGCCAGCAGTTTCCACCTCTCGGGACAGGATGGCTACACCTTC
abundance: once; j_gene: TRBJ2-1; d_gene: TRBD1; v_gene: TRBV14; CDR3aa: CASSSDRVGEQFF; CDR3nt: TGTGCCAGCAGCTCTGACAGGGTGGGTGAGCAGTTCTTC
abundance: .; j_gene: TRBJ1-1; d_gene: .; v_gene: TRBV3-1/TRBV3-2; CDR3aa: CASSQPGMNTEAFF; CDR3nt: TGTGCCAGCAGCCAACCCGGGATGAACACTGAAGCTTTCTTT